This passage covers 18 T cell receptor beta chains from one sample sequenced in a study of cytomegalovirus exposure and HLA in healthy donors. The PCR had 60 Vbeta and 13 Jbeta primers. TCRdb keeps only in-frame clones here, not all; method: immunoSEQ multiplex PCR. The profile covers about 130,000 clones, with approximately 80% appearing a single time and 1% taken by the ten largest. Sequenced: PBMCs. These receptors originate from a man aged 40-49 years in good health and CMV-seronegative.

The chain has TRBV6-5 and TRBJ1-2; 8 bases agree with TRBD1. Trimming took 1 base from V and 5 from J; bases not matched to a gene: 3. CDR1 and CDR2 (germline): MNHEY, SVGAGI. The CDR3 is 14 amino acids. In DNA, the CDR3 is TGTGCCAGCAGTTACTTAGGACAGGGTTATGGCTACACCTTC. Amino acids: CASSYLGQGYGYTF.

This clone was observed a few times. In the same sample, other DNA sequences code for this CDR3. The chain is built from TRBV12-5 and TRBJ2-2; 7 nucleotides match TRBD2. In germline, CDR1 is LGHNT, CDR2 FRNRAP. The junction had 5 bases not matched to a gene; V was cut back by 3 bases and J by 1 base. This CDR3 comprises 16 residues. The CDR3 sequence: CASGFIERENTGELFF. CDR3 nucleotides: TGTGCTAGTGGTTTTATAGAGCGGGAGAACACCGGGGAGCTGTTTTTT.

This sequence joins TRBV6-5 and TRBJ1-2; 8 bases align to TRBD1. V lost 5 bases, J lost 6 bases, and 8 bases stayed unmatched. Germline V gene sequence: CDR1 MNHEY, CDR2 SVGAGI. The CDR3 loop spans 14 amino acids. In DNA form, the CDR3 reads TGTGCCAGCAGTCAACTGACAGGGGATGATGGCTACACCTTC. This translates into CASSQLTGDDGYTF.

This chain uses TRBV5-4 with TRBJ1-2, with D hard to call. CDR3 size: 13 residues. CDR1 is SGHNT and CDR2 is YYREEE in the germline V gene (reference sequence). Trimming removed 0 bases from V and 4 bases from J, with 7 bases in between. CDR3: CASSLASSYGYTF. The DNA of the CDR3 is TGTGCCAGCAGCTTGGCCTCCTCCTATGGCTACACCTTC.

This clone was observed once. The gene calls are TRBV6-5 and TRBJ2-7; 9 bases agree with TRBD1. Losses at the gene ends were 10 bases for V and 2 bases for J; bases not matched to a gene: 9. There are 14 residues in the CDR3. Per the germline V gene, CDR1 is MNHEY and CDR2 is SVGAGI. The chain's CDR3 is CATRGDRAPYEQYF. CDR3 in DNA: TGTGCCACCCGGGGGGACAGGGCACCCTACGAGCAGTACTTC.

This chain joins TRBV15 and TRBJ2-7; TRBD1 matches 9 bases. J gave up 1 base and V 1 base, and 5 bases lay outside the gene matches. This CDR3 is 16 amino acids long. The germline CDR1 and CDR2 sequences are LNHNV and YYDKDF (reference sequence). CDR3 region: CATSRALGQGSYEQYF. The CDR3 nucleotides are TGTGCCACCAGCAGAGCCCTCGGACAGGGGTCCTACGAGCAGTACTTC.

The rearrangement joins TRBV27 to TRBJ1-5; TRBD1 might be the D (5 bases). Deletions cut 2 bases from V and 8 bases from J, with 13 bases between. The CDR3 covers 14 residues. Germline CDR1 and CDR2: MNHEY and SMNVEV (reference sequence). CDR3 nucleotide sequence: TGTGCCAGCAGTTTAAGGCAGGGTGATGAGCCCCAGCATTTT. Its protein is CASSLRQGDEPQHF.

CDR3 in DNA: TGTGCCAGCAGTTCGTCGACAGGGAACTATGGCTACACCTTC. Encoded protein: CASSSSTGNYGYTF. The V gene is TRBV28, the J gene TRBJ1-2, with 7 bases aligning to TRBD1. The J segment lost 2 bases and the V segment lost 4 bases, leaving 4 bases of the junction unmatched. CDR1 is MDHEN, CDR2 SYDVKM, per germline. The CDR3 sequence is 14 residues long.

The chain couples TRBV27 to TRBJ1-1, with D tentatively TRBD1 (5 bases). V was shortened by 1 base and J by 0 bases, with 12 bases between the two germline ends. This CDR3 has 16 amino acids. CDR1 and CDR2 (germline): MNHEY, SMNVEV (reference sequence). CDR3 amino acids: CASSLLRGTLNTEAFF. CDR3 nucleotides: TGTGCCAGCAGTTTATTGCGGGGCACCCTGAACACTGAAGCTTTCTTT.

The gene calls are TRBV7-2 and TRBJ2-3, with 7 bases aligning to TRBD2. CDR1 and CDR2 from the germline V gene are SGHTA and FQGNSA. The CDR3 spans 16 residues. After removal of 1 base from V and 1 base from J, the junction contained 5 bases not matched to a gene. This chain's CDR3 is CASSLGEAGGTDTQYF. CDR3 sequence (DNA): TGTGCCAGCAGCTTAGGTGAGGCGGGGGGCACAGATACGCAGTATTTT.

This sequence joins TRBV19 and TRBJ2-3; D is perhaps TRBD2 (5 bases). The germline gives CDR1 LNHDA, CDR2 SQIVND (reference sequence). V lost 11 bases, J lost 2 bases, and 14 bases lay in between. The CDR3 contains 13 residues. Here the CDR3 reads CASRGPYTDTQYF. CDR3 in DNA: TGTGCCTCACGGGGTCCCTACACAGATACGCAGTATTTT.

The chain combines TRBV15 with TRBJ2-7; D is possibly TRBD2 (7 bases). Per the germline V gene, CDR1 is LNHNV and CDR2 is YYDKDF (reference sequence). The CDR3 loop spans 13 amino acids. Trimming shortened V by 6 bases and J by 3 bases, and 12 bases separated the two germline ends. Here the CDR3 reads CATSSGDYYEQYF. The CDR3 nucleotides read TGTGCCACCAGTTCAGGGGACTACTACGAGCAGTACTTC. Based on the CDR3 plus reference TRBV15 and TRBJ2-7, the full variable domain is DAMVIQNPRYQVTQFGKPVTLSCSQTLNHNVMYWYQQKSSQAPKLLFHYYDKDFNNEADTPDNFQSRRPNTSFCFLDIRSPGLGDTAMYLCATSSGDYYEQYFGPGTRLTVT.

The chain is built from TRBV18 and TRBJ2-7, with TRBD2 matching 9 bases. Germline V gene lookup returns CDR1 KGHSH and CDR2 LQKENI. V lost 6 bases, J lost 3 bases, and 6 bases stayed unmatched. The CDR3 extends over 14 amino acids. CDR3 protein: CASSPGLADYEQYF. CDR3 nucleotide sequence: TGTGCCAGCTCGCCGGGACTAGCTGACTACGAGCAGTACTTC. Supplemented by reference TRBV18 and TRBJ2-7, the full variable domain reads NAGVMQNPRHLVRRRGQEARLRCSPMKGHSHVYWYRQLPEEGLKFMVYLQKENIIDESGMPKERFSAEFPKEGPSILRIQQVVRGDSAAYFCASSPGLADYEQYFGPGTRLTVT.

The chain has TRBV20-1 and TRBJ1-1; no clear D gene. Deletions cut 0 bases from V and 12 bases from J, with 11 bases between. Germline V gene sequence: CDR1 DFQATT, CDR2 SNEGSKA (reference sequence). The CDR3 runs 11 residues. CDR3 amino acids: CSAREEHSPFF. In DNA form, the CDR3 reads TGCAGTGCTAGAGAAGAACATTCGCCTTTCTTT.

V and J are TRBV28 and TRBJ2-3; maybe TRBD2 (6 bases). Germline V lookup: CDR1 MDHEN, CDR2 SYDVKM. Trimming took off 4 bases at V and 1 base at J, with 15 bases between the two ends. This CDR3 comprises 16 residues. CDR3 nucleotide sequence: TGTGCCAGCAGTTCCCCCGGGACTTCGGGCACAGATACGCAGTATTTT. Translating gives CASSSPGTSGTDTQYF.

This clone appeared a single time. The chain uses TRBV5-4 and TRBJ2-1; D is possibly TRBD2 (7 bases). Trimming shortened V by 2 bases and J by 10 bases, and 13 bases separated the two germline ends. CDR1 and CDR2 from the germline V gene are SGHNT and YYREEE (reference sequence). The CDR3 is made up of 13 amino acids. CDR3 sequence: CASSLQGGSEQFF. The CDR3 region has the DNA TGTGCCAGCAGCTTACAGGGAGGGTCGGAGCAGTTCTTC.

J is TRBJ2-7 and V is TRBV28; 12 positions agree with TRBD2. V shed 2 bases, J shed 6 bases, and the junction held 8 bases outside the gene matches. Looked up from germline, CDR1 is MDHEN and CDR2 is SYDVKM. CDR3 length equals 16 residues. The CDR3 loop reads CASSLVGTSGSGEQYF. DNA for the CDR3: TGTGCCAGCAGTTTAGTAGGGACTAGCGGGTCGGGCGAGCAGTACTTC.

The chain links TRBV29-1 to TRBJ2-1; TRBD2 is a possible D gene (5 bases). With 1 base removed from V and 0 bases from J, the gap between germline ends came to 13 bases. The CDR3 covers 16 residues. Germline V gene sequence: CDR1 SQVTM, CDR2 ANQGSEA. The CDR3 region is CSVEGGGPSSYNEQFF. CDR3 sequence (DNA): TGCAGCGTTGAAGGTGGAGGACCCAGCTCCTACAATGAGCAGTTCTTC.